The rows below give T cell receptor beta chains drawn from one sample of a study of beta chain features in type 1 diabetes. Repertoires were generated with immunoSEQ multiplex PCR, while TCRdb's copy carries only in-frame clones and drops some. The table shows 500,000 to 700,000 clones, with roughly a sixth occurring only once. The specimen was naive CD4+ T cells from blood. These receptors originate from a man between 18 and 35 years old in good health. Each CDR3 is given with its conserved first and last residue. The D gene is left open where the match is weak. Not all rows give a size; the values are once, few, many and, for expanded clones, a class.

v_call: TRBV5-1; clone_size: NA; j_call: TRBJ1-1; d_call: TRBD1; cdr3_nt: TGCGCCAGCAGCTTGAAGCGACAGGGAGGAGCATGGAACACTGAAGCTTTCTTT; cdr3_aa: CASSLKRQGGAWNTEAFF
v_call: TRBV7-2; clone_size: NA; j_call: TRBJ2-7; d_call: NA; cdr3_nt: TGTGCCAGCAGCTTCTCAGCAGGCTCCCTGGGGGAGCAGTACTTC; cdr3_aa: CASSFSAGSLGEQYF
v_call: TRBV2; clone_size: few; j_call: TRBJ1-5; d_call: NA; cdr3_nt: TGTGCCAGCAGTGGAGGGGATAGCAATCAGCCCCAGCATTTT; cdr3_aa: CASSGGDSNQPQHF
v_call: TRBV11-3; clone_size: NA; j_call: TRBJ2-4; d_call: NA; cdr3_nt: TGTGCCAGCAGCTACGACAAAAACATTCAGTACTTC; cdr3_aa: CASSYDKNIQYF
v_call: TRBV2; clone_size: NA; j_call: TRBJ2-5; d_call: NA; cdr3_nt: TGTGCCAGCAGCTTCGCGGGGTGGGAGACCCAGTACTTC; cdr3_aa: CASSFAGWETQYF
v_call: TRBV4-3; clone_size: few; j_call: TRBJ2-7; d_call: NA; cdr3_nt: TGCGCCAGCAGCCAAGATAGGAGCAGGGCCGAGCAGTACTTC; cdr3_aa: CASSQDRSRAEQYF
v_call: TRBV2; clone_size: few; j_call: TRBJ1-2; d_call: NA; cdr3_nt: TGTGCCAGCATAGCGACACCGGGCTACACCTTC; cdr3_aa: CASIATPGYTF
v_call: TRBV5-1; clone_size: NA; j_call: TRBJ2-7; d_call: NA; cdr3_nt: TGCGCCAGCAGCTTGACCACCGGGACCCGAGGTGGGGAGCAGTACTTC; cdr3_aa: CASSLTTGTRGGEQYF
v_call: TRBV5-1; clone_size: few; j_call: TRBJ1-5; d_call: NA; cdr3_nt: TGCGCCAGCAGCTTGAGGAAGTCTAGGGGCAATCAGCCCCAGCATTTT; cdr3_aa: CASSLRKSRGNQPQHF
v_call: TRBV5-1; clone_size: NA; j_call: TRBJ1-3; d_call: NA; cdr3_nt: TGCGCCAGCAGCCATCAGGGGCAGGAAAACACCATATATTTT; cdr3_aa: CASSHQGQENTIYF
v_call: TRBV25-1; clone_size: NA; j_call: TRBJ1-4; d_call: TRBD1; cdr3_nt: TGTGCCAGCAGTGTGTCGGGACAGGGGAATAATGAAAAACTGTTTTTT; cdr3_aa: CASSVSGQGNNEKLFF
v_call: TRBV7-2; clone_size: few; j_call: TRBJ2-3; d_call: NA; cdr3_nt: TGTGCCAGCAGCTTAATAGCGAAACGCACAGATACGCAGTATTTT; cdr3_aa: CASSLIAKRTDTQYF
v_call: TRBV7-2; clone_size: few; j_call: TRBJ2-2; d_call: TRBD1; cdr3_nt: TGTGCCAGCAGCCCGGACAGGACCCATCGCACCGGGGAGCTGTTTTTT; cdr3_aa: CASSPDRTHRTGELFF
v_call: TRBV5-4; clone_size: NA; j_call: TRBJ2-2; d_call: NA; cdr3_nt: TGTGCCAGCAGCTTGGGAGCCGGGGGCGGGGACACCGGGGAGCTGTTTTTT; cdr3_aa: CASSLGAGGGDTGELFF
v_call: TRBV7-2; clone_size: few; j_call: TRBJ1-4; d_call: NA; cdr3_nt: TGTGCCAGCAGCGCTCCTAATGAAAAACTGTTTTTT; cdr3_aa: CASSAPNEKLFF
v_call: TRBV10-3; clone_size: few; j_call: TRBJ2-7; d_call: NA; cdr3_nt: TGTGCCACCTCTGAGGGGGGGACGTACGAGCAGTACTTC; cdr3_aa: CATSEGGTYEQYF
v_call: TRBV29-1; clone_size: NA; j_call: TRBJ2-2; d_call: NA; cdr3_nt: TGCAGCGTGGCGGCAGCGAACACCGGGGAGCTGTTTTTT; cdr3_aa: CSVAAANTGELFF
v_call: TRBV25-1; clone_size: few; j_call: TRBJ2-7; d_call: TRBD1; cdr3_nt: TGTGCCAGCAGTGGTAGGGGTCAGGGGGCCCCCTACGAGCAGTACTTC; cdr3_aa: CASSGRGQGAPYEQYF
v_call: TRBV7-2; clone_size: NA; j_call: TRBJ1-2; d_call: TRBD1; cdr3_nt: TGTGCCAGCAGCTTAGGGGGACAGGGTGTGGATGGCTACACCTTC; cdr3_aa: CASSLGGQGVDGYTF
v_call: TRBV4-1; clone_size: few; j_call: TRBJ2-5; d_call: TRBD2; cdr3_nt: TGCGCCAGCAGCCGCGGACTAGCGGGAGGGTCCGAAGAGACCCAGTACTTC; cdr3_aa: CASSRGLAGGSEETQYF
v_call: TRBV18; clone_size: few; j_call: TRBJ2-3; d_call: NA; cdr3_nt: TGTGCCAGCTCACCAAGGGGTATTACAGATACGCAGTATTTT; cdr3_aa: CASSPRGITDTQYF
v_call: TRBV29-1; clone_size: few; j_call: TRBJ1-2; d_call: NA; cdr3_nt: TGCAGCGTTGAATCTTTTCTTAACTATGGCTACACCTTC; cdr3_aa: CSVESFLNYGYTF
v_call: TRBV7-3; clone_size: few; j_call: TRBJ1-2; d_call: NA; cdr3_nt: TGTGCCAGCACCCTAAATAAGAGGGGCCCGATAGGGGGCTACACCTTC; cdr3_aa: CASTLNKRGPIGGYTF
v_call: TRBV14; clone_size: few; j_call: TRBJ2-3; d_call: NA; cdr3_nt: TGTGCCAGCAGCCGCCTGACTTCTAGCACAGATACGCAGTATTTT; cdr3_aa: CASSRLTSSTDTQYF
v_call: TRBV29-1; clone_size: NA; j_call: TRBJ1-1; d_call: NA; cdr3_nt: TGCAGCGTTGTAAAGGACTCTGAAGCTTTCTTT; cdr3_aa: CSVVKDSEAFF
v_call: TRBV5-1; clone_size: NA; j_call: TRBJ2-3; d_call: NA; cdr3_nt: TGCGCCAGCAGCTTGGGCAGGGGTACAGTCACAGATACGCAGTATTTT; cdr3_aa: CASSLGRGTVTDTQYF
v_call: TRBV7-8; clone_size: few; j_call: TRBJ2-7; d_call: TRBD2; cdr3_nt: TGTGCCAGCAGCTCGGGACTAGCGGGGTCTTACGAGCAGTACTTC; cdr3_aa: CASSSGLAGSYEQYF